This TCR beta chain was captured by sequencing in a study of blood T cell repertoires in COVID-19 (dated by TCRdb to 2020 to 2022). Study-wide context: Samples covering the acute and convalescent phases of COVID-19 were provided by collaborators in the United States, Italy and Spain. The material from the prospective study consisted of cDNA or gDNA derived from T cells, B-cell-depleted T cells, or PBMCs. The dataset comprised deeply sampled blood TCRbeta repertoires from subjects exposed to, actively infected with, or recovered from COVID-19. The repertoires were released in a freely available public database intended as a resource for research on the immune response to SARS-CoV-2. Samples were obtained from the ongoing ImmuneRACE study (first 160 participants) and from some 1,300 subjects provided by 6 global collaborators. The sample metadata nearly always contained a de-identified subject ID, COVID-19 status, age in years and sex. HLA class I and class II types, where available, came from metadata supplied by the sample provider rather than from assay-based typing. What the work shows at the level of the full study, not this receptor alone: The quantity of clinical and demographic metadata differed by source and by participant and was supplied without curation.

Points on this clone: Its target antigen remains unknown. No base quality values were provided; no much bigger clone lies one nucleotide off.

Each collaborating institution followed its own protocols to collect whole blood in K2EDTA tubes. For TCRbeta analysis, collaborators shipped samples as frozen whole blood, isolated PBMCs, or DNA extracted from either of those sample types. The germline V gene encodes CDR1 SEHNR and CDR2 FQNEAQ (reference sequence). For this chain, trimming is 2 bases at the V end and 4 bases at the J end, and the number of junction bases without a gene match is 7. Including the terminal cysteine and phenylalanine, the CDR3 comprises 17 residues. The CDR3 DNA has 51 bases and is translated from base 1. The immunoSEQ Assay, a bias-controlled multiplex PCR, was used to amplify TCRbeta CDR3 regions from genomic DNA. The published analysis was carried out like this. Within the assay, amplification of reference gene primers was used to estimate how many nucleated cells each sample contained. To quantify the absolute abundance of each unique TCRbeta CDR3 rearrangement, sequence reads were collapsed and filtered. For each sample, productive Simpson clonality was calculated by taking the square root of Simpson's diversity index across productive rearrangements. TCRdb limited this immuneACCESS table to in-frame rearrangements with V and J called. A share of clones is missing; checked studies link under half to unresolved V genes, and the rest is unexplained. V, J and clone size are taken as reported in that table, and D and trimming were inferred from the DNA itself. For this sample the table gives 62,000 or so clones, of which around 87% were detected only once. The ten largest clones represent 2.5% to 3% of the sample.

Source material: peripheral blood. The chain couples TRBV7-9 to TRBJ2-7; 14 of the junction bases match TRBD2. The receptor comes from a man between 45 and 60 years old with acute or convalescent COVID-19. The CDR3 region reads CASSLPMGLAGEYEQYF. The DNA is as follows: TGTGCCAGCAGCTTACCCATGGGACTAGCGGGGGAGTACGAGCAGTACTTC.